One and the same sample provided the 2 T cell receptor beta chains below, sequenced in a study of control samples from healthy donors and cancer patients. Generated by immunoSEQ multiplex PCR, the TCRdb table keeps only in-frame clones and is missing some. The data show 130,000 to 150,000 clones, more than 85% seen once. Sequenced material: blood. Receptors were obtained from a man between 25 and 39 years old in good health.

Written as DNA, the CDR3 is TGTGCCAGCAGCTTGATGCCGGGTAGTACCAATGAGCAGTTCTTC. It translates to CASSLMPGSTNEQFF. V is TRBV5-5 and J is TRBJ2-1; D gene unclear. Germline loops: CDR1 SGHKS, CDR2 YYEKEE (reference sequence). V lost 1 base and J lost 6, with 14 bases in between. The CDR3 loop spans 15 amino acids.

The gene calls are TRBV28 and TRBJ1-1; D possibly corresponds to TRBD1 (6 bases). Trimming cost V 6 bases and J 6 bases, with 11 bases left between them. Germline V lookup: CDR1 MDHEN, CDR2 SYDVKM. The CDR3 sequence is 12 residues long. CDR3 in amino acids: CASSLRGAEAFF. As DNA, the CDR3 is TGTGCCAGCAGCCTAAGGGGGGCTGAAGCTTTCTTT.